This T cell receptor (beta chain) was observed in a study of shared clonotypes between healthy human individuals. Study background: The donors, a couple of women and a few men, were aged 18 to 49.

The assay used deep level. Generated by immunoSEQ multiplex PCR, the TCRdb table keeps only in-frame clones and is missing some. The sample lists about 490,000 clones, roughly 85% occurring once. V lost 0 bases, J lost 8 bases, and 4 bases stayed unmatched. The V gene's germline CDR1 is SGHRS and CDR2 YFSETQ. This CDR3 region has 13 residues. Donors had no recently reported acute infections or vaccinations and were HIV-negative. Sequencing input: PBMCs. The rearrangement links TRBV5-1 to TRBJ1-2; 7 bases match TRBD1. The sequence derives from a woman between 35 and 50 years old in good health. Some clones in this sample may be carry-over from other donors' samples. DNA of the CDR3: TGCGCCAGCAGCTTGGCCGGACAGGCGGGCTACACCTTC. The encoded protein is CASSLAGQAGYTF.